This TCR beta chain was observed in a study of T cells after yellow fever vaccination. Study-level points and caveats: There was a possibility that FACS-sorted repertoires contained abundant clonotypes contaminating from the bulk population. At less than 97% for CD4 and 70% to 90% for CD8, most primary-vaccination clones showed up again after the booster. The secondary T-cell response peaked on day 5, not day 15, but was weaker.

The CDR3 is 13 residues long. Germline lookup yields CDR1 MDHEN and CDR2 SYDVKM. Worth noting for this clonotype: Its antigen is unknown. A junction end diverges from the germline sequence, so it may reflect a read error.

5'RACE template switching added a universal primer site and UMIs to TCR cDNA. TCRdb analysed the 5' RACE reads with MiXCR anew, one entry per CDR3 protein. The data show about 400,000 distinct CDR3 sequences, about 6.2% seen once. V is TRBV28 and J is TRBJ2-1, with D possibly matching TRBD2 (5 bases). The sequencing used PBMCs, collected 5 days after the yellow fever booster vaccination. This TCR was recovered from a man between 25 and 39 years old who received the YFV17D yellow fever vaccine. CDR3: CASSAWEYNEKFF. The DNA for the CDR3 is TGTGCCAGCAGTGCGTGGGAGTACAATGAGAAGTTCTTC.